Shown below are 23 T cell receptor beta chains from a single sample sequenced in a study of cytomegalovirus exposure and HLA in healthy donors. This table comes from immunoSEQ multiplex PCR, and its TCRdb copy is limited to in-frame clones, with some not included. The sample includes fewer than 250,000 clones, roughly 88% of them seen just once. Sequenced: PBMCs. These receptors were collected from a young woman in good health and CMV-seronegative.

V is TRBV6-5 and J is TRBJ2-1; a possible D gene is TRBD1 (5 bases). Germline V gene data show CDR1 as MNHEY and CDR2 as SVGAGI. The CDR3 has 12 residues. V lost 5 bases to trimming and J lost 15 bases, with 17 bases between them. CDR3 sequence: CASSRPGQGRFF. Written as DNA, the CDR3 is TGTGCCAGCAGTAGGCCCGGTCAGGGCCGGTTCTTC.

This clone was seen a few times. The chain joins TRBV5-4 to TRBJ2-3; 13 nucleotides agree with TRBD2. The CDR3 totals 15 residues. V was pared by 4 bases and J by 1 base, with 0 bases of the junction left unmatched. Germline-derived CDR1 and CDR2 are SGHNT and YYREEE (reference sequence). As DNA, the CDR3 is TGTGCCAGCAGCGGACTAGCGGGAGGCACAGATACGCAGTATTTT. This encodes CASSGLAGGTDTQYF. Based on the CDR3 plus reference TRBV5-4 and TRBJ2-3, the full variable domain is ETGVTQSPTHLIKTRGQQVTLRCSSQSGHNTVSWYQQALGQGPQFIFQYYREEENGRGNFPPRFSGLQFPNYSSELNVNALELDDSALYLCASSGLAGGTDTQYFGPGTRLTVL.

The chain has TRBV5-1 and TRBJ1-1, with a tentative D call TRBD1 (6 bases). Germline V gene lookup returns CDR1 SGHRS and CDR2 YFSETQ. The CDR3 is 14 residues long. The V gene lost 5 bases and the J gene lost 4 bases, with 15 bases spanning the gap. The CDR3 bases are TGCGCCAGCAGTCTAAACACAGGGATCACTGAAGCTTTCTTT. Translated: CASSLNTGITEAFF. The whole variable domain, filled in from reference TRBV5-1 and TRBJ1-1, reads KAGVTQTPRYLIKTRGQQVTLSCSPISGHRSVSWYQQTPGQGLQFLFEYFSETQRNKGNFPGRFSGRQFSNSRSEMNVSTLELGDSALYLCASSLNTGITEAFFGQGTRLTVV.

The rearrangement joins TRBV7-2 to TRBJ1-1; the match to TRBD1 covers 9 bases. Germline CDR1 and CDR2: SGHTA and FQGNSA. There are 15 residues in the CDR3. V lost 5 bases and J lost 0; bases outside the gene matches: 4. The CDR3 DNA sequence: TGTGCCAGCAGCCTCCGGACAGGGGTGAACACTGAAGCTTTCTTT. It codes for CASSLRTGVNTEAFF.

The chain carries TRBV27 and TRBJ2-1, with D possibly matching TRBD1 (5 bases). Trimming stripped 5 bases from V and 3 bases from J, with 32 bases between. Germline V lookup: CDR1 MNHEY, CDR2 SMNVEV (reference sequence). The CDR3 length is 21 residues. DNA for the CDR3: TGTGCCAGCAGTCCATTCCCAACCTTTAAAGTAAGGGGTCTTGTCTACAATGAGCAGTTCTTC. Amino acid sequence: CASSPFPTFKVRGLVYNEQFF.

The chain uses TRBV19 and TRBJ2-3, with TRBD2 matching 7 bases. J lost 2 bases, V lost 0 bases, and 8 bases had no gene match. CDR3 length: 17 amino acids. CDR1 LNHDA and CDR2 SQIVND come from the germline V gene (reference sequence). CDR3 loop: CASSIDGRLADTDTQYF. The CDR3 nucleotides read TGTGCCAGTAGTATAGATGGTCGGCTAGCGGACACAGATACGCAGTATTTT.

V gene TRBV19 combines with J gene TRBJ2-2, with D possibly being TRBD1 (5 bases). From germline, CDR1 is LNHDA and CDR2 SQIVND (reference sequence). The ends were cut back, 5 bases at V and 1 base at J, with 11 bases in the middle. The CDR3 covers 15 residues. CDR3 DNA: TGTGCCAGTAGTCCACGGACAAGGAACACCGGGGAGCTGTTTTTT. Its protein is CASSPRTRNTGELFF.

The chain joins TRBV6-5 to TRBJ2-7; 9 nucleotides agree with TRBD2. This CDR3 contains 15 residues. The germline V gene encodes CDR1 MNHEY and CDR2 SVGAGI. Trimming removed 5 bases from V and 5 bases from J; junction bases left unmatched: 10. Written as DNA, the CDR3 is TGTGCCAGCAGTGTTCCCTTAGCGGGAGTCAACGAGCAGTACTTC. This encodes CASSVPLAGVNEQYF.

The chain joins TRBV14 to TRBJ2-1; 8 bases map to TRBD2. V shed 0 bases, J shed 10 bases, and the junction held 11 bases outside the gene matches. The CDR3 is made up of 16 amino acids. Germline CDR1 is SGHDN and CDR2 is FVKESK. The CDR3 reads CASSQEPIRGGREQFF. DNA for the CDR3: TGTGCCAGCAGCCAAGAACCTATACGGGGGGGTAGAGAGCAGTTCTTC.

On this clone itself: The junction departs from the called germline gene at one end, perhaps through a read error. The rearrangement joins TRBV19 to TRBJ1-5, with 9 nucleotides matching TRBD1. The germline CDR1 and CDR2 sequences are LNHDA and SQIVND (reference sequence). This CDR3 spans 14 amino acids. CDR3 bases: TGTGCCAGTAGACAGGGGGCCTCCAATCAGCCTCAGCATTTT. Protein product: CASRQGASNQPQHF. Full variable domain (rest looked up from reference TRBV19 and TRBJ1-5): DGGITQSPKYLFRKEGQNVTLSCEQNLNHDAMYWYRQDPGQGLRLIYYSQIVNDFQKGDIAEGYSVSREKKESFPLTVTSAQKNPTAFYLCASRQGASNQPQHFGDGTRLSIL.

The V call is TRBV2, the J call TRBJ2-7, with D maybe TRBD1 (6 bases). Germline values: CDR1 SNHLY, CDR2 FYNNEI. CDR3 length equals 13 residues. The V end lost 7 bases, the J end lost 3 bases, and 13 bases lay between the germline ends. CDR3 protein: CASTLGHFYEQYF. The CDR3 coding sequence is TGTGCCAGCACGTTGGGACATTTCTACGAGCAGTACTTC.

This sequence joins TRBV2 and TRBJ2-7; 10 nucleotides align to TRBD1. This CDR3 is 14 amino acids long. Per germline, CDR1 SNHLY and CDR2 FYNNEI. J gave up 2 bases and V 6 bases, and 4 bases lay outside the gene matches. CDR3 sequence (DNA): TGTGCCAGCAGCACAGACAGGGGGCCCTACGAGCAGTACTTC. Translation: CASSTDRGPYEQYF.

V gene TRBV2 combines with J gene TRBJ2-1; 11 bases are a match to TRBD2. Germline CDR1 and CDR2: SNHLY and FYNNEI. The V segment lost 5 bases and the J segment 10 bases; nucleotides outside the gene matches: 7. CDR3 length: 14 amino acids. CDR3 DNA: TGTGCCAGCAGTAGTGGGACTAGCGGAAGGGAGCAGTTCTTC. Its translation: CASSSGTSGREQFF.

The chain carries TRBV19 and TRBJ2-2; weak D call: TRBD2 (6 bases). The CDR3 consists of 14 residues. The germline V gene encodes CDR1 LNHDA and CDR2 SQIVND (reference sequence). Trimming left V 6 bases short and J 4 bases short, with 12 bases between. CDR3 loop: CASRDGGSTGELFF. The CDR3 DNA is TGTGCCAGTAGGGACGGAGGGAGCACCGGGGAGCTGTTTTTT.

This chain connects TRBV9 to TRBJ2-7; 9 nucleotides line up with TRBD1. Germline loops: CDR1 SGDLS, CDR2 YYNGEE. Unmatched junction bases numbered 1, after V lost 0 bases and J lost 3 bases. There are 14 residues in the CDR3. Here the CDR3 reads CASSVGDRDYEQYF. DNA for the CDR3: TGTGCCAGCAGCGTAGGGGACAGGGACTACGAGCAGTACTTC.

This clone was observed a handful of times. V gene TRBV29-1 combines with J gene TRBJ1-4; tentative D call: TRBD1 (6 bases). Germline values: CDR1 SQVTM, CDR2 ANQGSEA. The CDR3 sequence is 13 residues long. V was trimmed by 2 bases and J by 6 bases, leaving 10 bases between them. The CDR3, as DNA: TGCAGCGTTGAACAAGGGGGTGATGAAAAACTGTTTTTT. Encoded protein: CSVEQGGDEKLFF.

The rearrangement joins TRBV14 to TRBJ1-1; no clear D. The length of the CDR3 is 18 residues. Germline lookup yields CDR1 SGHDN and CDR2 FVKESK. V lost 1 base and J lost 0, with 18 bases in between. CDR3 in DNA: TGTGCCAGCAGCCAAGTGGATTACAGATCTTCCATGAACACTGAAGCTTTCTTT. It is translated as CASSQVDYRSSMNTEAFF.

This clone was recorded only once. The V call is TRBV5-5, the J call TRBJ1-1, with D perhaps matching TRBD1 (5 bases). V lost 4 bases, J lost 2 bases, and 9 bases lay in between. The CDR3 contains 13 residues. The germline CDR1 and CDR2 sequences are SGHKS and YYEKEE (reference sequence). The CDR3 DNA follows: TGTGCCAGCAGCACCCAGGGAAACACTGAAGCTTTCTTT. Translating it yields CASSTQGNTEAFF.

V is TRBV29-1 and J is TRBJ1-1; 11 nucleotides agree with TRBD1. Trimming removed 6 bases from V and 1 base from J; junction bases left unmatched: 16. CDR3 length equals 18 residues. The germline V gene encodes CDR1 SQVTM and CDR2 ANQGSEA. The CDR3 sequence is CSVRTGGGLGSRNTEAFF. CDR3 bases: TGCAGCGTCCGGACAGGGGGCGGTCTAGGGTCCAGGAACACTGAAGCTTTCTTT.

V usage is TRBV6-5 and J usage is TRBJ2-5; D may be TRBD2 (7 bases). This CDR3 has 16 residues. Per the germline V gene, CDR1 is MNHEY and CDR2 is SVGAGI. V was trimmed by 0 bases and J by 4 bases, leaving 15 bases between them. The CDR3 DNA sequence: TGTGCCAGCAGTTACTCGGGGGGAGGGGGTTTAGAGACCCAGTACTTC. Amino acid sequence: CASSYSGGGGLETQYF.

The chain combines TRBV6-5 with TRBJ1-5; D remains ambiguous. Germline V gene sequence: CDR1 MNHEY, CDR2 SVGAGI. CDR3 length: 12 residues. V lost 6 bases, J lost 2 bases, and 5 bases lay in between. CDR3 region: CASRGGNQPQHF. The CDR3 bases are TGTGCCAGCAGGGGAGGCAATCAGCCCCAGCATTTT.

J is TRBJ2-3 and V is TRBV5-1; 9 bases are a match to TRBD2. Trimming at V came to 6 bases and at J to 6 bases, leaving 5 bases not matched to a gene. This CDR3 is 13 amino acids long. CDR1 and CDR2 from the germline V gene are SGHRS and YFSETQ. The CDR3 DNA sequence: TGCGCCAGCATCGGCGGGGGGGCCGATACGCAGTATTTT. It specifies CASIGGGADTQYF. The entire variable domain, with the rest obtained from reference TRBV5-1 and TRBJ2-3, is as follows: KAGVTQTPRYLIKTRGQQVTLSCSPISGHRSVSWYQQTPGQGLQFLFEYFSETQRNKGNFPGRFSGRQFSNSRSEMNVSTLELGDSALYLCASIGGGADTQYFGPGTRLTVL.

The rearrangement joins TRBV5-5 to TRBJ2-1, with D perhaps matching TRBD2 (5 bases). The CDR3 is 13 amino acids. V was pared by 0 bases and J by 8 bases, with 9 bases between. Germline assignment: CDR1 SGHKS and CDR2 YYEKEE (reference sequence). DNA for the CDR3: TGTGCCAGCAGCTTGGCGTCTAGCTATGAGCAGTTCTTC. Translation gives CASSLASSYEQFF.